These 32 T cell receptor beta chains were sequenced from one sample in a study of blood T cell repertoires in COVID-19. Repertoires were generated with immunoSEQ multiplex PCR, while TCRdb's copy carries only in-frame clones and drops some. Counted here are roughly 140,000 clones, more than 85% occurring once; the ten biggest clones make up about 2.4%. Input material: peripheral blood. These receptors were obtained from a woman between 70 and 85 years old with acute or convalescent COVID-19.

CDR3 sequence (DNA): TGTGCCAGCAGCTTAACAAGGACAGCCGTAGAGACCCAGTACTTC. Translation: CASSLTRTAVETQYF. The chain has TRBV7-2 and TRBJ2-5, with a tentative D call TRBD1 (6 bases). The V and J ends lost 2 bases and 4 bases respectively, with 14 bases between them. The CDR3 totals 15 residues. In germline, CDR1 is SGHTA, CDR2 FQGNSA.

This sequence joins TRBV6-5 and TRBJ2-7, with a weak D call TRBD1 (5 bases). The CDR3 totals 13 residues. CDR1 MNHEY and CDR2 SVGAGI come from the germline V gene. Trimming removed 5 bases at V and 5 bases at J, with 13 bases between. The CDR3 sequence: CASSPRGANEQYF. The CDR3 DNA sequence: TGTGCCAGCAGTCCTAGGGGCGCCAACGAGCAGTACTTC.

The rearrangement joins TRBV2 to TRBJ1-3, with 7 bases aligning to TRBD1. This CDR3 spans 14 amino acids. In germline, CDR1 is SNHLY, CDR2 FYNNEI. V was pared by 7 bases and J by 2 bases, with 5 bases of the junction left unmatched. The CDR3 coding sequence is TGTGCCAGCACCCCGACAGGGACTGGAAACACCATATATTTT. This translates into CASTPTGTGNTIYF. Using reference TRBV2 and TRBJ1-3 for the parts outside the CDR3, the full variable domain is EPEVTQTPSHQVTQMGQEVILRCVPISNHLYFYWYRQILGQKVEFLVSFYNNEISEKSEIFDDQFSVERPDGSNFTLKIRSTKLEDSAMYFCASTPTGTGNTIYFGEGSWLTVV.

CDR3 nucleotide sequence: TGTGCCAGCAGCCAACTTACGGCGAACACCGGGGAGCTGTTTTTT. The encoded protein is CASSQLTANTGELFF. The V and J genes are TRBV4-2 and TRBJ2-2; no clear D. V was pared by 2 bases and J by 0 bases, with 7 bases between. Germline CDR1 LGHNA, CDR2 YNFKEQ. The CDR3 spans 15 residues.

About this clone: Germline is not matched at one junction end, which may reflect a read error. The chain links TRBV7-7 to TRBJ2-1; tentatively, D is TRBD2 (7 bases). The V gene's germline CDR1 is SSHAT and CDR2 FNYEAQ (reference sequence). The length of the CDR3 is 14 residues. CDR3 DNA: TGTGCTAGCAGCTTAGGGGGGGAGTACAATGAGCAGTTCTTC. The encoded protein is CASSLGGEYNEQFF. The full variable domain, with the rest looked up from reference TRBV7-7 and TRBJ2-1, is GAGVSQSPRYKVTKRGQDVTLRCDPISSHATLYWYQQALGQGPEFLTYFNYEAQPDKSGLPSDRFSAERPEGSISTLTIQRTEQRDSAMYRCASSLGGEYNEQFFGPGTRLTVL.

V and J are TRBV28 and TRBJ1-1; TRBD1 aligns across 10 bases. CDR3 length equals 14 residues. Germline assignment: CDR1 MDHEN and CDR2 SYDVKM. The trim removed 5 bases at V and 6 bases at J, leaving 6 bases unmatched. The CDR3 coding sequence is TGTGCCAGCAGTCCCGGGACAGGGGTCGCTGAAGCTTTCTTT. It encodes CASSPGTGVAEAFF.

The count of this clone is one. CDR3 residues: CSVTGMGGYTF. The CDR3 DNA is TGCAGCGTGACAGGGATGGGAGGCTACACCTTC. The chain combines TRBV29-1 with TRBJ1-2, with 7 bases identical to TRBD1. Germline values: CDR1 SQVTM, CDR2 ANQGSEA. This CDR3 contains 11 residues. The J segment lost 8 bases and the V segment lost 6 bases, leaving 6 bases of the junction unmatched.

V and J are TRBV10-1 and TRBJ1-3; TRBD1 aligns across 12 bases. The CDR3 is 18 amino acids. Germline V CDR1 and CDR2: WNHNN, SYGVQD (reference sequence). V dropped 0 bases and J dropped 2; count of bases not matched to a gene: 5. In nucleotides, the CDR3 is TGCGCCAGCAGTGAGTCGGCGGGACAGGGGGCGACTGGAAACACCATATATTTT. This sequence encodes CASSESAGQGATGNTIYF.

In this sample, this clone turned up once. The chain links TRBV6-5 to TRBJ1-4; no reliable D call. Trimming pared 6 bases from V and 8 bases from J, leaving 10 bases between. Germline values: CDR1 MNHEY, CDR2 SVGAGI. The CDR3 extends over 12 amino acids. The CDR3 nucleotides are TGTGCCAGCAGCCTTGACATCGAAAAACTGTTTTTT. Its protein is CASSLDIEKLFF.

The chain employs TRBV11-1 and TRBJ1-2; the D is unclear. Germline-derived CDR1 and CDR2 are SGHAT and FQDESV (reference sequence). Trimming took off 1 base at V and 5 bases at J, with 8 bases between the two ends. The CDR3 sequence is 13 residues long. The DNA of the CDR3 is TGTGCCAGCAGCTTAGATTACAGATATGGCTACACCTTC. This translates into CASSLDYRYGYTF.

The CDR3 region has the DNA TGTGCCAGCAGTGCTTTGGCCGGGAATCAGCCCCAGCATTTT. It specifies CASSALAGNQPQHF. V and J are TRBV2 and TRBJ1-5; D ambiguous. CDR3 length: 14 residues. The V gene lost 4 bases and the J gene lost 4 bases, with 11 bases spanning the gap. Germline V gives CDR1 SNHLY, CDR2 FYNNEI.

This chain uses TRBV4-3 with TRBJ1-1, with D possibly TRBD1 on 5 matching bases. CDR1 is LGHNA and CDR2 is YSLEER in the germline V gene. There are 15 residues in the CDR3. Trimming shortened V by 5 bases and J by 2 bases, and 15 bases separated the two germline ends. The CDR3 loop reads CASSNRQSGNTEAFF. As DNA, the CDR3 is TGCGCCAGCAGCAACCGACAGTCTGGCAACACTGAAGCTTTCTTT.

V is TRBV19 and J is TRBJ1-5; D perhaps matches TRBD1 (5 bases). Trimming cost V 7 bases and J 0 bases, with 16 bases left between them. Germline CDR1 and CDR2: LNHDA and SQIVND (reference sequence). CDR3 length: 16 amino acids. DNA for the CDR3: TGTGCCAGTAAGGACACGACAAGAAATAGCAATCAGCCCCAGCATTTT. It is translated as CASKDTTRNSNQPQHF.

The rearrangement links TRBV25-1 to TRBJ2-1, with 8 positions matching TRBD1. J lost 5 bases, V lost 8 bases, and 8 bases had no gene match. The CDR3 contains 14 residues. Germline values: CDR1 MGHDK, CDR2 SYGVNS. For the CDR3, the DNA is TGTGCCAGCTCCTGGACAGGGCTTCACAATGAGCAGTTCTTC. It is translated as CASSWTGLHNEQFF.

The chain is built from TRBV13 and TRBJ1-1; 9 bases are shared with TRBD1. After removal of 5 bases from V and 6 bases from J, the junction contained 13 bases not matched to a gene. Germline CDR1 PRHDT, CDR2 FYEKMQ (reference sequence). CDR3 length: 16 amino acids. This chain's CDR3 is CASSPQGTGKRAEAFF. As DNA, the CDR3 is TGTGCCAGCAGCCCCCAGGGGACAGGGAAGAGAGCTGAAGCTTTCTTT.

CDR3 protein: CASSTSTYEQFF. In nucleotides, the CDR3 is TGCGCCAGCAGCACTTCTACGTATGAGCAGTTCTTC. This chain joins TRBV5-1 and TRBJ2-1; no clear D. The CDR3 loop spans 12 amino acids. Germline CDR1 SGHRS, CDR2 YFSETQ. Trimming took off 4 bases at V and 8 bases at J, with 10 bases between the two ends.

The rearrangement uses TRBV24-1 and TRBJ1-6, with D perhaps TRBD1 (5 bases). The CDR3 contains 16 residues. Germline V gives CDR1 KGHDR, CDR2 SFDVKD. V lost 4 bases to trimming and J lost 8 bases, with 17 bases between them. The CDR3: CATSEAPKGGDSPLHF. The CDR3 nucleotides are TGTGCCACCAGTGAGGCCCCGAAGGGAGGGGATTCACCCCTCCACTTT.

This rearrangement joins TRBV6-6 to TRBJ2-1; D is undetermined. Germline lookup yields CDR1 MNHNY and CDR2 SVGAGI (reference sequence). The V and J ends lost 5 bases and 5 bases respectively, with 10 bases between them. The CDR3 contains 13 residues. The CDR3 loop is CASSHGLNNEQFF. The CDR3 nucleotides read TGTGCCAGCAGTCACGGTCTTAACAATGAGCAGTTCTTC.

The V and J genes are TRBV29-1 and TRBJ1-5; D may be TRBD1 (6 bases). The CDR3 contains 16 residues. V lost 7 bases and J 0 bases, leaving 19 bases between the germline ends. Germline CDR1 is SQVTM and CDR2 is ANQGSEA. Written as DNA, the CDR3 is TGCAGCGGGCCGGGACACAAGTTATATAGCAATCAGCCCCAGCATTTT. It encodes CSGPGHKLYSNQPQHF.

V and J are TRBV5-8 and TRBJ1-3, with 9 bases identical to TRBD1. Trimming took 4 bases from V and 0 from J; bases not matched to a gene: 8. This CDR3 comprises 17 residues. Germline assignment: CDR1 SGHTS and CDR2 YDEGEE. CDR3 nucleotide sequence: TGTGCCAGCAGCACGCAAACAGGGGGCGTCTCTGGAAACACCATATATTTT. The encoded protein is CASSTQTGGVSGNTIYF.

The chain joins TRBV4-1 to TRBJ1-6; D call uncertain. The V end was cut by 0 bases, the J end by 0 bases, with 9 bases between. The CDR3 extends over 17 amino acids. CDR1 is MGHRA, CDR2 YSYEKL, per germline. CDR3 DNA: TGCGCCAGCAGCCAAGATGCGGATAGCTCCTATAATTCACCCCTCCACTTT. Residues: CASSQDADSSYNSPLHF.

This clone was counted a few times. The gene calls are TRBV19 and TRBJ2-3; 12 bases map to TRBD2. The V gene's germline CDR1 is LNHDA and CDR2 SQIVND (reference sequence). The CDR3 is 16 residues long. Germline trimming cut 5 bases from V and 2 bases from J; bases unmatched to any gene: 5. The CDR3 reads CASSHGTSGLTDTQYF. CDR3 sequence (DNA): TGTGCCAGTAGTCACGGGACTAGCGGGCTCACAGATACGCAGTATTTT.

V and J are TRBV18 and TRBJ2-4, with D possibly being TRBD2 (5 bases). V lost 1 base, J lost 0 bases, and 10 bases lay in between. CDR1 is KGHSH and CDR2 is LQKENI in the germline V gene. This CDR3 region has 16 residues. The CDR3 sequence: CASSPLSGLAKNIQYF. CDR3 nucleotide sequence: TGTGCCAGCTCACCACTGAGCGGTTTAGCCAAAAACATTCAGTACTTC.

The chain has TRBV5-1 and TRBJ1-4; 8 nucleotides align to TRBD1. This CDR3 spans 14 amino acids. Germline CDR1 reads SGHRS; CDR2 reads YFSETQ. Unmatched junction bases numbered 7, after V lost 0 bases and J lost 12 bases. In nucleotides, the CDR3 is TGCGCCAGCAGCTTGGGGACAGGGAAGGGGGAACTGTTTTTT. Translation: CASSLGTGKGELFF.

The V gene is TRBV14, the J gene TRBJ2-7, with D maybe TRBD2 (7 bases). Between the trimmed V and J ends, which lost 3 bases and 2 bases, there was a span of 23 bases. Germline V gene lookup returns CDR1 SGHDN and CDR2 FVKESK. This CDR3 spans 18 amino acids. The CDR3 loop is CASSHAGGGAGVAYEQYF. As DNA, the CDR3 is TGTGCCAGCAGCCACGCCGGTGGGGGGGCGGGAGTAGCCTACGAGCAGTACTTC.

The J gene is TRBJ1-5, the V gene TRBV5-5; D is uncertain. The CDR3 is 13 residues long. CDR1 and CDR2 (germline): SGHKS, YYEKEE (reference sequence). V was cut by 2 bases and J by 6 bases, with 9 bases left in between. The CDR3 region is CASSLSGFQPQHF. DNA of the CDR3: TGTGCCAGCAGCTTATCGGGGTTTCAGCCCCAGCATTTT.

The chain employs TRBV29-1 and TRBJ2-2; 10 nucleotides line up with TRBD2. The CDR3 covers 19 residues. Germline-derived CDR1 and CDR2 are SQVTM and ANQGSEA. V dropped 6 bases and J dropped 3; count of bases not matched to a gene: 19. The CDR3 coding sequence is TGCAGCGTACGGGGAACTAGCGGGGACATACTACCCTACACCGGGGAGCTGTTTTTT. It codes for CSVRGTSGDILPYTGELFF.

This clone was recorded a few times. The rearrangement links TRBV7-9 to TRBJ1-2; 10 bases agree with TRBD1. This CDR3 comprises 14 residues. CDR1 and CDR2 (germline): SEHNR, FQNEAQ (reference sequence). J lost 8 bases, V lost 5 bases, and 8 bases had no gene match. In DNA form, the CDR3 reads TGTGCCAGCAGCCCCGAGACAGGGGGCTTCGGCTACACCTTC. It translates to CASSPETGGFGYTF.

The chain combines TRBV28 with TRBJ1-1, with D perhaps matching TRBD1 (5 bases). Deletions cut 8 bases from V and 5 bases from J, with 18 bases between. In germline, CDR1 is MDHEN, CDR2 SYDVKM. The CDR3 covers 14 residues. CDR3 sequence (DNA): TGTGCCAGCCTCGGGAGGGGTACGGGTACTGAAGCTTTCTTT. This encodes CASLGRGTGTEAFF.

The V and J genes are TRBV18 and TRBJ2-5, with TRBD1 matching 10 bases. With 1 base clipped from V and 1 base from J, the junction kept 9 bases outside the gene matches. Germline V gene sequence: CDR1 KGHSH, CDR2 LQKENI. The CDR3 is 18 amino acids. As DNA, the CDR3 is TGTGCCAGCTCACCACTGACAGGGGGCGCGGAGATCCAAGAGACCCAGTACTTC. Its translation: CASSPLTGGAEIQETQYF.

The chain recombines TRBV2 with TRBJ2-3; 9 bases align to TRBD2. CDR1 is SNHLY and CDR2 is FYNNEI in the germline V gene. Trimming at V came to 5 bases and at J to 2 bases, leaving 8 bases not matched to a gene. The CDR3 runs to 16 residues. Here the CDR3 DNA reads TGTGCCAGCAGTTACTGGACTAGCGACCCCACAGATACGCAGTATTTT. Protein: CASSYWTSDPTDTQYF.

J is TRBJ2-2 and V is TRBV24-1, with 7 bases matching TRBD1. Trimming removed 9 bases from V and 4 bases from J; junction bases left unmatched: 10. The CDR3 is 15 amino acids. Germline V gene sequence: CDR1 KGHDR, CDR2 SFDVKD. The CDR3 DNA follows: TGTGCCACCGGCGAGGCGACAGGGCCCACCGGGGAGCTGTTTTTT. It specifies CATGEATGPTGELFF.